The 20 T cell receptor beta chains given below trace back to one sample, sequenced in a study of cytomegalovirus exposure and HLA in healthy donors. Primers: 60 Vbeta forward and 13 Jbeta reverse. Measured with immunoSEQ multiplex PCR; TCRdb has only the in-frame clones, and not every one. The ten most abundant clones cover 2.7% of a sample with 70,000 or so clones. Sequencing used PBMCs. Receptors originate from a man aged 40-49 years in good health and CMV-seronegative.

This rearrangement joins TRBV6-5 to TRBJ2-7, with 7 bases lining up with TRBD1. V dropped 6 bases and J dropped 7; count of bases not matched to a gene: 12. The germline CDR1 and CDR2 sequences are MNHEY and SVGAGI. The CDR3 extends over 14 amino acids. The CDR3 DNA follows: TGTGCCAGCAGGGGTACAAGTAGGGGGCGGGAGCAGTACTTC. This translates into CASRGTSRGREQYF.

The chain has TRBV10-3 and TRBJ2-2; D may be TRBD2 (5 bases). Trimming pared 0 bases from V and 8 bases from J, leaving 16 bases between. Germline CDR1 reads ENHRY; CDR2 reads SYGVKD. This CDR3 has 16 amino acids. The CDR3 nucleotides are TGTGCCATCAGTGAGTCGAAGCGGCAGGTCATTGGGGAGCTGTTTTTT. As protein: CAISESKRQVIGELFF.

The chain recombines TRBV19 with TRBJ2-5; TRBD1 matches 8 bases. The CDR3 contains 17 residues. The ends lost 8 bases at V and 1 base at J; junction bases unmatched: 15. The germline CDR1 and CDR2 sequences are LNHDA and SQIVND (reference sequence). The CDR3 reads CASAQGGGRGFQETQYF. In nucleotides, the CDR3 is TGTGCCAGTGCACAGGGGGGCGGCAGGGGTTTCCAAGAGACCCAGTACTTC.

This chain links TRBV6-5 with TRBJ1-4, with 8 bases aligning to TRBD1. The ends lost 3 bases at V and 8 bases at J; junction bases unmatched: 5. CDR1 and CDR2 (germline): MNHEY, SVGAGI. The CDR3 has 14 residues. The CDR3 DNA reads TGTGCCAGCAGTTATCAGGACAGGGCCGAAAAACTGTTTTTT. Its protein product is CASSYQDRAEKLFF.

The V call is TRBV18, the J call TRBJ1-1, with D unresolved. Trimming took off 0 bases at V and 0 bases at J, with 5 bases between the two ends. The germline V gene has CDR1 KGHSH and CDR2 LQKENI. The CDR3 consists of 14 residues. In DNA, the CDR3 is TGTGCCAGCTCACCACCTATCGTGAACACTGAAGCTTTCTTT. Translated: CASSPPIVNTEAFF.

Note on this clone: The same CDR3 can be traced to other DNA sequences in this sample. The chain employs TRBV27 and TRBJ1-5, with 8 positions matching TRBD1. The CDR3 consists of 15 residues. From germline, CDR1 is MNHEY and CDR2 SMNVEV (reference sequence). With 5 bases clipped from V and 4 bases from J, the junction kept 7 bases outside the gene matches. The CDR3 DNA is TGTGCCAGCAGTCTAGGACAGGGTGGGAATCAGCCCCAGCATTTT. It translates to CASSLGQGGNQPQHF.

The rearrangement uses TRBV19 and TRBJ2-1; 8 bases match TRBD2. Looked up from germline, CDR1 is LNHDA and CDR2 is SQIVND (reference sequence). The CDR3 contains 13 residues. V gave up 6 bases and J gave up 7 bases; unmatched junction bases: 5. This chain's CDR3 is CASRGTRGNEQFF. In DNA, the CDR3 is TGTGCCAGTAGGGGGACTAGGGGGAATGAGCAGTTCTTC. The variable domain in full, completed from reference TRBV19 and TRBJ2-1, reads DGGITQSPKYLFRKEGQNVTLSCEQNLNHDAMYWYRQDPGQGLRLIYYSQIVNDFQKGDIAEGYSVSREKKESFPLTVTSAQKNPTAFYLCASRGTRGNEQFFGPGTRLTVL.

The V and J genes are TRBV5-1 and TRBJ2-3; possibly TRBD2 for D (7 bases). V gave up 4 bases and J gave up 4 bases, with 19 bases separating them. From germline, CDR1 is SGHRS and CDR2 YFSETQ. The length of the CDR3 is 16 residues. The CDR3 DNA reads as TGCGCCAGCAGCCAAGGGGGGGGGCTCCGAGCAGATACGCAGTATTTT. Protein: CASSQGGGLRADTQYF.

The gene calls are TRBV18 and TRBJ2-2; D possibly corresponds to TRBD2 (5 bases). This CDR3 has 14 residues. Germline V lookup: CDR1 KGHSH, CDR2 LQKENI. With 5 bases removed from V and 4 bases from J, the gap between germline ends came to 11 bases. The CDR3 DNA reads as TGTGCCAGCTCAGAAAACCGGGGCACCGGGGAGCTGTTTTTT. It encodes CASSENRGTGELFF.

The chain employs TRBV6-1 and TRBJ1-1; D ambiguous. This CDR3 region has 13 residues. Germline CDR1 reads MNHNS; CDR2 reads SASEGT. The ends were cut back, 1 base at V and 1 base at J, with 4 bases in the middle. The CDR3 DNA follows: TGTGCCAGCAGTGAAGGACAGAACACTGAAGCTTTCTTT. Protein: CASSEGQNTEAFF.

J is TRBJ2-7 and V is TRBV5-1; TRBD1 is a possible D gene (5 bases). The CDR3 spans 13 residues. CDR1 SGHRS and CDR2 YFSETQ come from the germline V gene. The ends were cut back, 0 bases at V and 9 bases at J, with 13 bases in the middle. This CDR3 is CASSLGQPDGQYF. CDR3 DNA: TGCGCCAGCAGCTTGGGACAGCCTGACGGGCAGTACTTC.

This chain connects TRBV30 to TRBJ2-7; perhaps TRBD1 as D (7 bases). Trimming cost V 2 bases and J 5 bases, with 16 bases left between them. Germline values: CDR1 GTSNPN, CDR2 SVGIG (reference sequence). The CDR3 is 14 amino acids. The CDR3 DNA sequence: TGTGCCTGGAGTTGGAGGGGGCGTTGGGACGAGCAGTACTTC. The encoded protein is CAWSWRGRWDEQYF.

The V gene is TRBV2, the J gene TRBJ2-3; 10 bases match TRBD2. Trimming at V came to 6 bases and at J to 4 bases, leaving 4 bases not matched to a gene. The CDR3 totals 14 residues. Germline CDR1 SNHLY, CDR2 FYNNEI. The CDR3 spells CASSTGTSADTQYF. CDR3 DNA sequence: TGTGCCAGCAGCACCGGGACTAGCGCAGATACGCAGTATTTT.

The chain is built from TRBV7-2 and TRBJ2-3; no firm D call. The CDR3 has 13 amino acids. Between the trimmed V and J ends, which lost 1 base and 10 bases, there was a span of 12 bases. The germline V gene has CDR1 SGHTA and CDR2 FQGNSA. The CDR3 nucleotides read TGTGCCAGCAGCTTAGTTTTTACAGAAGCGCAGTATTTT. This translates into CASSLVFTEAQYF.

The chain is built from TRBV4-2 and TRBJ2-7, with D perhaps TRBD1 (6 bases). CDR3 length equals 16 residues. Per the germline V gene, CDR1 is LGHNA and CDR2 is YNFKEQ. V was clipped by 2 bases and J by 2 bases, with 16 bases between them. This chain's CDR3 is CASSQTDSGAAYEQYF. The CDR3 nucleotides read TGTGCCAGCAGCCAAACGGACAGTGGTGCCGCCTACGAGCAGTACTTC.

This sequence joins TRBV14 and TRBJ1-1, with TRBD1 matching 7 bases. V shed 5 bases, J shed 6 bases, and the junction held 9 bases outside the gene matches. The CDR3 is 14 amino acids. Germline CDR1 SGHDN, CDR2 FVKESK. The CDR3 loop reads CASSLNEGGSEAFF. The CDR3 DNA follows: TGTGCCAGCAGCTTGAACGAAGGGGGCTCTGAAGCTTTCTTT.

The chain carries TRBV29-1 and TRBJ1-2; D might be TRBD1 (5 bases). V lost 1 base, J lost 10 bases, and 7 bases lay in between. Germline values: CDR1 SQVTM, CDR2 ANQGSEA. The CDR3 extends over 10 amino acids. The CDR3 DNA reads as TGCAGCGTTGAAGTAGGGGACTACACCTTC. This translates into CSVEVGDYTF.

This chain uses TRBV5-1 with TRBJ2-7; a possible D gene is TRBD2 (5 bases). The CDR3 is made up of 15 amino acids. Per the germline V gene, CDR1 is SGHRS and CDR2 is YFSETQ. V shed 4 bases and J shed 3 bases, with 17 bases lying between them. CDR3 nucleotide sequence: TGCGCCAGCAGCACGGGGAATGTAGGAGGCTACGAGCAGTACTTC. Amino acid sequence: CASSTGNVGGYEQYF.

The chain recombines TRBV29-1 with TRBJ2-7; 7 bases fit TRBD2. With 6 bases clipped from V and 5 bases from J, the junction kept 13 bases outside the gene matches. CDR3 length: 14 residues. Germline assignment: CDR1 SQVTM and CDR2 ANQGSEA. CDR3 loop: CSVGGLVGIDEQYF. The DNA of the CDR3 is TGCAGCGTCGGGGGGTTGGTGGGAATTGACGAGCAGTACTTC.

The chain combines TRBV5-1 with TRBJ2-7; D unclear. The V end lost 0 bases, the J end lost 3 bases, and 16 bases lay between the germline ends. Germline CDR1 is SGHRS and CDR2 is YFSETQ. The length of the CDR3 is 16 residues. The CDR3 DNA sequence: TGCGCCAGCAGCTTGGAGCCCTACCGGGTTCTCTACGAGCAGTACTTC. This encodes CASSLEPYRVLYEQYF.